This T cell receptor beta chain was documented in a study of blood T cell repertoires in COVID-19. Trimming took off 8 bases at V and 0 bases at J, with 10 bases between the two ends. Germline V gene data show CDR1 as MNHNY and CDR2 as SVGAGI (reference sequence). The CDR3 sequence is 13 residues long. Authors' analysis steps: Amplification with reference gene primers provided the estimates of nucleated cell counts. TCRdb's table, derived via immunoSEQ multiplex PCR, lists solely in-frame clones and lacks some. The D gene and trimming were derived from the DNA, and the V and J assignments and clone size from that table. The repertoire holds 50,000 to 70,000 clones, with around 83% as singletons.

The chain recombines TRBV6-6 with TRBJ1-1; no definite D call. The sequence was collected from a woman in her sixties or seventies with acute or convalescent COVID-19. The sequenced sample was peripheral blood. This CDR3 is CASGLKVNTEAFF. The DNA for the CDR3 is TGTGCCAGCGGACTGAAGGTGAACACTGAAGCTTTCTTT.